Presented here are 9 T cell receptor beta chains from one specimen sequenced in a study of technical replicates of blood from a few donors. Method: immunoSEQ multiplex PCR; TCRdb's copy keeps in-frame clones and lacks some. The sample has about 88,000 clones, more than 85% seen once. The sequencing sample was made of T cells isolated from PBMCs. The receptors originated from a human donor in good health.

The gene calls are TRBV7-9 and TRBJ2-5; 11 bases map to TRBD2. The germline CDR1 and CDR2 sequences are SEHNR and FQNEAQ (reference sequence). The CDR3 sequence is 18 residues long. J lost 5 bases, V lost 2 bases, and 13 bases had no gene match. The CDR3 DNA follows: TGTGCCAGCAGCTTAAGTGAGGTAGCGGGAGGGCCCGGTGAGACCCAGTACTTC. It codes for CASSLSEVAGGPGETQYF.

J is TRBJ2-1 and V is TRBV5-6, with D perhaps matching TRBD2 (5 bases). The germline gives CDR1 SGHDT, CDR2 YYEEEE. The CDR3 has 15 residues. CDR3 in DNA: TGTCAGAGCGGCCGGGGTATGAGCTCCTACAATGAGCAGTTCTTC. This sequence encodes CQSGRGMSSYNEQFF. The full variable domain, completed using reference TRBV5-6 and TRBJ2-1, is DAGVTQSPTHLIKTRGQQVTLRCSPKSGHDTVSWYQQALGQGPQFIFQYYEEEERQRGNFPDRFSGHQFPNYSSELNVNALLLGDSALYLCQSGRGMSSYNEQFFGPGTRLTVL.

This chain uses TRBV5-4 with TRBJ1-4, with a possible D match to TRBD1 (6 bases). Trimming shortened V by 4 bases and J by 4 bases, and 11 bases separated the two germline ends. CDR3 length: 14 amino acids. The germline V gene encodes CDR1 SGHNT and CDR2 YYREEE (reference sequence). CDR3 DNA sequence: TGTGCCAGCAGCCTGGACAGCCTTAATGAAAAACTGTTTTTT. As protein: CASSLDSLNEKLFF.

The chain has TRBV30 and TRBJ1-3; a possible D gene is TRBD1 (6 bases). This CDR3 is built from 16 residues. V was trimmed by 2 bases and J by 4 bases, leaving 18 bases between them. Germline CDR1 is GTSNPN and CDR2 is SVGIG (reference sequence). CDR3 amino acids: CAWSPTGHRGGNTIYF. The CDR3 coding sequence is TGTGCCTGGAGTCCCACGGGACATCGTGGAGGAAACACCATATATTTT.

DNA of the CDR3: TGTGCCAGCAGACAGGGGCTCACCGGGGAGCTGTTTTTT. Encoded protein: CASRQGLTGELFF. The V call is TRBV6-5, the J call TRBJ2-2; TRBD1 matches 7 bases. The CDR3 covers 13 residues. Unmatched junction bases numbered 2, after V lost 6 bases and J lost 4 bases. Looked up from germline, CDR1 is MNHEY and CDR2 is SVGAGI.

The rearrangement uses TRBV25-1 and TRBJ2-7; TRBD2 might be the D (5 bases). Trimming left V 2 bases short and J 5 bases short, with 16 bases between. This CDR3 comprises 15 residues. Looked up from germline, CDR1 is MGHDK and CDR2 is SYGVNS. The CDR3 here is CASSERRETENEQYF. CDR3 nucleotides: TGTGCCAGCAGTGAACGTCGGGAAACAGAGAACGAGCAGTACTTC.

The DNA of the CDR3 is TGTGCCAGCAGCTCGGACATTCCCGAAGAGACCCAGTACTTC. Its translation is CASSSDIPEETQYF. The chain couples TRBV5-5 to TRBJ2-5, with D perhaps matching TRBD1 (5 bases). Deletions cut 3 bases from V and 3 bases from J, with 12 bases between. This CDR3 contains 14 residues. Germline CDR1 and CDR2: SGHKS and YYEKEE (reference sequence).

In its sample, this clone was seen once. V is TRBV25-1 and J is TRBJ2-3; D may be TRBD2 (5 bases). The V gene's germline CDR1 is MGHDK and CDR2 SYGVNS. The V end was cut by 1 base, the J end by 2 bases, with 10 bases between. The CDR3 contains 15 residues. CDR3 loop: CASSELAGITDTQYF. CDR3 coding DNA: TGTGCCAGCAGTGAATTGGCCGGGATCACAGATACGCAGTATTTT.

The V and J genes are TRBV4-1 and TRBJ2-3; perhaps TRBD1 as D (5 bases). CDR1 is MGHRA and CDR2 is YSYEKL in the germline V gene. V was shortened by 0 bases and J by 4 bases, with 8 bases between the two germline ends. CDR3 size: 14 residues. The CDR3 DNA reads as TGCGCCAGCAGCCAAGAGCAGACAGCAGATACGCAGTATTTT. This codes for CASSQEQTADTQYF.